This entry concerns a single T cell receptor (beta chain). This clonotype was seen more than once but under ten times. It lacks a known antigen. Nothing much larger sits one base from this clone, and base qualities are not available. TCR cDNA was made using 5'RACE template switching, a step that added a universal primer site and unique molecular identifiers. Priming of cDNA synthesis was performed from both the TCR alpha and TCR beta constant segments. Libraries were amplified in two PCR steps, with sample barcodes and sequencing adapters added in the second step. Sequencing of the libraries was done on either Illumina HiSeq 2500 (2x100 bp) or NovaSeq (2x150 bp). The study's processing was this. Demultiplexing of reads and collapsing into UMI consensus sequences were performed with MIGEC, and V(D)J alignment was carried out with MiXCR. Using edgeR on replicate PBMC samples, clonotypes were called vaccine-responding if FDR was below 0.01 and the log2 fold change was above 5 up to day 15. CD4 or CD8 identity was assigned to each bulk clonotype according to whether the clonotype was present at higher abundance in the sequenced CD4 repertoire or the sequenced CD8 repertoire. TCRdb took the public reads, trimmed them with fastp at Q25, ran MiXCR for clone calling and kept in-frame beta chains. A single entry per CDR3 protein holds the most common genes and DNA from its merged rows. The V and J calls here are based on TCRdb, not the publication. Within this sample are some 73,000 distinct CDR3 sequences, with 7.5% to 8% of them counted one time only. Jointly, the top ten make up more than 35% of the sample.

The sample belongs to a study of T cells after yellow fever vaccination (dated by TCRdb to between 2018 and 2021). Concerning the study at large: The SMART-Seq v4 Ultra Low Input RNA kit was used to prepare libraries from fractions with low cell numbers. To follow T-cell clones before and after primary and booster YFV17D yellow fever vaccination, bulk TCR alpha and beta repertoires were sequenced over time. The cohort comprised two healthy male donors, one aged 18 to 29 and one aged 30 to 40 years. Blood was collected at multiple timepoints before and after primary and secondary immunization, and bulk PBMC replicates and cell subsets were isolated. Study-level results and caveats: After the booster, most of the clones that had expanded following primary vaccination were detected again (almost 98% of CD4 and 80% to 90% of CD8), which suggests that memory was broadly maintained. Because abundant contaminating clonotypes from the bulk population could be contained in FACS-sorted repertoires, computational filtering was required. A small share of clonotypes occurred in both CD4 and CD8 compartments, likely arising from convergent recombination. The secondary T-cell response was found to be weaker but faster than the primary response, with a peak reached on day 5 rather than on day 15. Only a couple of donors were included in the study, so the extent to which the findings can be generalized is limited.

The CDR3 numbers 14 residues from cysteine through phenylalanine. The only DNA kept is the CDR3, 42 bases in frame from the first base. Per the germline V gene, KGHSY is the CDR1 and FQNENV is the CDR2. The germline V end is reduced by 7 bases and the J end by 0 bases; junction bases left unmatched: 3. The treatment or condition label corresponds to: live attenuated yellow fever vaccine strain. A standard Ficoll-Paque protocol was used to isolate PBMCs from peripheral blood. CD4 and CD8 T-cell fractions were isolated with Dynabeads CD4 and CD8 positive selection kits. TriZol was used to extract RNA from bulk PBMCs, from CD4 and CD8 fractions, and from dextramer-positive and dextramer-negative fractions.

The rearranged chain carries TRBV16 and TRBJ1-5, with 7 middle bases fitting TRBD1. The specimen was CD8+ T cells sorted from PBMCs, collected on the day of the yellow fever booster vaccination. This sequence was found in a man aged 30 to 45 who received the YFV17D yellow fever vaccine. The DNA sequence follows: TGTGCCAGCAAAGGGACAGATAGCAATCAGCCCCAGCATTTT. This sequence encodes CASKGTDSNQPQHF.